Following are 23 T cell receptor beta chains from one sample sequenced in a study of human T cells and chemical hapten exposure. Using its own MiXCR run on the RACE reads, TCRdb lists one record per CDR3 protein. The data hold 90,000 to 140,000 distinct CDR3 sequences, with around 34% observed a single time. Time point described: patch test 3, about 24 weeks after DPC sensitization. Treatment in this sample: therapeutic diphenylcyclopropenone sensitization with weekly scalp DPC. The material sequenced was whole blood, taken in connection with sensitization to the hapten diphenylcyclopropenone (DPC). Receptors were obtained from a man between 40 and 49 years old with alopecia areata. Some clones in this sample may be carry-over from other donors' samples.

In this sample, this clonotype turned up a few times. The rearrangement joins TRBV18 to TRBJ1-1, with 8 bases fitting TRBD1. The germline V gene encodes CDR1 KGHSH and CDR2 LQKENI. V gave up 2 bases and J gave up 5 bases; unmatched junction bases: 7. The CDR3 has 15 amino acids. The CDR3 DNA sequence: TGTGCCAGCTCACCAATTCGGGGACAGGAGACTGAAGCTTTCTTT. It yields the protein CASSPIRGQETEAFF.

The V call is TRBV18, the J call TRBJ2-3; D uncertain. Looked up from germline, CDR1 is KGHSH and CDR2 is LQKENI. Trimming pared 7 bases from V and 5 bases from J, leaving 13 bases between. The CDR3 has 13 residues. The CDR3 is CASLPRTLDTQYF. CDR3 DNA sequence: TGTGCCAGCTTACCCCGGACGCTAGATACGCAGTATTTT.

This clonotype was counted between two and nine times. This chain connects TRBV6-2 or TRBV6-3 to TRBJ2-1; D not certain. Trimming stripped 6 bases from V and 10 bases from J, with 10 bases between. The CDR3 covers 11 residues. Germline V gene sequence: CDR1 MNHEY, CDR2 SVGEGT. For the CDR3, the DNA is TGTGCCAGCAGCCATATAGGAGAGCAGTTCTTC. It yields the protein CASSHIGEQFF.

The genes are TRBV12-3 or TRBV12-4 and TRBJ2-5; 7 bases line up with TRBD1. With V trimmed by 8 bases and J by 4 bases, 13 bases remained unmatched. The CDR3 runs 15 residues. The CDR3 reads CASGPGQSGVETQYF. The CDR3 DNA sequence: TGTGCCAGCGGCCCGGGACAGTCTGGTGTAGAGACCCAGTACTTC.

This chain uses TRBV7-9 with TRBJ1-2, with D possibly being TRBD1 (6 bases). Germline CDR1 and CDR2: SEHNR and FQNEAQ (reference sequence). The CDR3 totals 14 residues. Trimming removed 4 bases at V and 4 bases at J, with 13 bases between. CDR3 bases: TGTGCCAGCAGCTCCAACAGGGAGAGCTATGGCTACACCTTC. It encodes CASSSNRESYGYTF.

This sequence joins TRBV5-1 and TRBJ2-1; 10 bases agree with TRBD2. Germline V CDR1 and CDR2: SGHRS, YFSETQ. The CDR3 runs to 14 residues. J was trimmed by 7 bases and V by 3 bases; bases with no gene match: 4. CDR3 in DNA: TGCGCCAGCAGCTGGGGGACTAGCGTTAATGAGCAGTTCTTC. It translates to CASSWGTSVNEQFF.

The V gene is TRBV7-9, the J gene TRBJ1-5; D is unclear. Germline V CDR1 and CDR2: SEHNR, FQNEAQ (reference sequence). The V gene lost 5 bases and the J gene lost 3 bases, with 8 bases spanning the gap. CDR3 length: 13 residues. The CDR3 reads CASSRSYNQPQHF. The CDR3 DNA reads as TGTGCCAGCAGCCGGAGTTACAATCAGCCCCAGCATTTT.

There are a few counts of this clonotype. V usage is TRBV24-1 and J usage is TRBJ2-2, with D possibly being TRBD2 (6 bases). Between the trimmed V and J ends, which lost 6 bases and 1 base, there was a span of 11 bases. This CDR3 spans 15 amino acids. CDR1 and CDR2 (germline): KGHDR, SFDVKD. The CDR3 nucleotides are TGTGCCACCAGTCGAACCGGGAGGAACACCGGGGAGCTGTTTTTT. It encodes CATSRTGRNTGELFF.

The J gene is TRBJ2-7, the V gene TRBV3-1; no firm D call. The CDR3 totals 13 residues. Trimming removed 1 base at V and 3 bases at J, with 7 bases between. CDR1 and CDR2 (germline): LGHDT, YNNKEL (reference sequence). The CDR3 region is CASSQGLIYEQYV. CDR3 nucleotide sequence: TGTGCCAGCAGCCAAGGACTTATCTACGAGCAGTACGTC.

The sample holds a few counts of this clonotype. The chain links TRBV4-3 to TRBJ2-1, with 11 bases matching TRBD2. CDR3 length: 16 amino acids. Germline V gene sequence: CDR1 LGHNA, CDR2 YSLEER. Germline trimming cut 0 bases from V and 9 bases from J; bases unmatched to any gene: 7. DNA of the CDR3: TGCGCCAGCAGCCAAGACGTACTAGCGGGAGCCCCTGAGCAGTTCTTC. As protein: CASSQDVLAGAPEQFF.

The chain employs TRBV27 and TRBJ2-2; 8 nucleotides line up with TRBD2. Germline assignment: CDR1 MNHEY and CDR2 SMNVEV (reference sequence). CDR3 size: 17 residues. Unmatched junction bases numbered 10, after V lost 0 bases and J lost 7 bases. CDR3 sequence: CASSLSPGLGFFGELFF. In DNA, the CDR3 is TGTGCCAGCAGTTTATCTCCGGGACTAGGTTTTTTCGGGGAGCTGTTTTTT.

The chain links TRBV27 to TRBJ2-7, with D perhaps TRBD2 (6 bases). CDR3 length: 13 residues. Trimming took off 7 bases at V and 3 bases at J, with 13 bases between the two ends. Germline CDR1 and CDR2: MNHEY and SMNVEV (reference sequence). This CDR3 is CASTWRACYEQYF. The CDR3 region has the DNA TGTGCCAGCACCTGGAGGGCCTGCTACGAGCAGTACTTC.

The V and J genes are TRBV7-6 and TRBJ2-2, with 7 bases fitting TRBD2. The V and J ends lost 4 bases and 7 bases, in that order; junction bases with no gene match: 9. Germline V lookup: CDR1 SGHVS, CDR2 FNYEAQ. The CDR3 totals 15 residues. The CDR3 bases are TGTGCCAGCAGCTCCCACTGGCGGGAGAACGGGGAGCTGTTTTTT. Its translation: CASSSHWRENGELFF.

The chain employs TRBV25-1 and TRBJ2-7, with TRBD2 identical over 9 bases. With V trimmed by 1 base and J by 4 bases, 8 bases remained unmatched. Germline CDR1 and CDR2: MGHDK and SYGVNS. The CDR3 runs to 16 residues. CDR3 bases: TGTGCCAGCAGTGAATCGACTAGCGGAGATAATTACGAGCAGTACGTC. As protein: CASSESTSGDNYEQYV.

The rearrangement joins TRBV28 to TRBJ1-2, with D possibly matching TRBD1 (6 bases). Trimming left V 7 bases short and J 4 bases short, with 10 bases between. The CDR3 loop spans 12 amino acids. The germline gives CDR1 MDHEN, CDR2 SYDVKM. In DNA, the CDR3 is TGTGCCAGCACCCCGACAGGCTATGGCTACACCTTC. Its translation: CASTPTGYGYTF.

J is TRBJ2-7 and V is TRBV11-1; TRBD1 matches at 11 bases. The germline CDR1 and CDR2 sequences are SGHAT and FQDESV (reference sequence). With 5 bases clipped from V and 4 bases from J, the junction kept 7 bases outside the gene matches. The CDR3 has 15 amino acids. CDR3 loop: CASSPWTGGGYEQYF. CDR3 DNA: TGTGCCAGCAGCCCATGGACAGGGGGCGGGTACGAGCAGTACTTC.

This clonotype appeared a few times. The chain uses TRBV10-3 and TRBJ2-7; 11 nucleotides match TRBD2. Germline CDR1 reads ENHRY; CDR2 reads SYGVKD. After removal of 5 bases from V and 0 bases from J, the junction contained 3 bases not matched to a gene. The CDR3 totals 15 residues. The chain's CDR3 is CAISPSGGSSYEQYV. CDR3 coding DNA: TGTGCCATCAGTCCTAGCGGGGGGAGCTCCTACGAGCAGTACGTC.

The sample holds a few counts of this clonotype. The rearrangement joins TRBV20-1 to TRBJ2-2; the D gene is possibly TRBD2 (6 bases). Germline V gives CDR1 DFQATT, CDR2 SNEGSKA (reference sequence). This CDR3 is 15 amino acids long. The V end lost 1 base, the J end lost 4 bases, and 13 bases lay between the germline ends. The CDR3 nucleotides are TGCAGTGCTAGAGTTCATGGAGGGAGCACCGGGGAGCTGTTTTTT. Protein sequence: CSARVHGGSTGELFF.

The chain joins TRBV21-1 to TRBJ2-3; the table's D call, TRBD1, was not checked against the DNA. TRBV21-1 is assigned pseudogene status. The CDR3 runs to 18 residues. CDR3 DNA sequence: TGTGCCAGCCAGCAAAGGTGGCTCTGGGGGGCTGCGACAGATACGCAGTATTTT. Its protein product is CASQQRWLWGAATDTQYF.

This clonotype has a single count. V is TRBV6-2 or TRBV6-3 and J is TRBJ2-5; 8 nucleotides line up with TRBD1. The germline gives CDR1 MNHEY, CDR2 SVGEGT. The CDR3 sequence is 15 residues long. V shed 4 bases, J shed 4 bases, and the junction held 8 bases outside the gene matches. CDR3 nucleotide sequence: TGTGCCAGCAGTTTCGGCAGGGGGCGCGGAGAGACCCAGTACTTC. Its protein product is CASSFGRGRGETQYF.

This clonotype was counted between two and nine times. The gene calls are TRBV7-3 and TRBJ2-3, with D unresolved. Between the trimmed V and J ends, which lost 4 bases and 4 bases, there was a span of 3 bases. From germline, CDR1 is SGHTA and CDR2 FQGTGA. The CDR3 is 11 amino acids. CDR3 amino acids: CASSSSDTQYF. CDR3 nucleotide sequence: TGTGCCAGCAGCTCCTCAGATACGCAGTATTTT.

This clonotype appeared a few times. This sequence joins TRBV29-1 and TRBJ2-3; 7 bases match TRBD1. The V gene's germline CDR1 is SQVTM and CDR2 ANQGSEA. The CDR3 consists of 11 residues. J was trimmed by 6 bases and V by 7 bases; bases with no gene match: 4. DNA for the CDR3: TGCAGCGAGAGGACAGGTGATACGCAGTATTTT. Translation gives CSERTGDTQYF.

J is TRBJ1-1 and V is TRBV6-1; TRBD1 agrees at 9 bases. The germline CDR1 and CDR2 sequences are MNHNS and SASEGT. The CDR3 totals 14 residues. V was pared by 2 bases and J by 10 bases, with 8 bases of the junction left unmatched. CDR3 protein: CASSEKRTGVRAFF. CDR3 nucleotides: TGTGCCAGCAGTGAAAAAAGGACAGGGGTGAGAGCTTTCTTT.